This TCR beta chain was found in a study of CD8 T cells in Susac syndrome. The CDR3 is 19 amino acids. A quantity of roughly 0.5 to 1 ug RNA underwent reverse transcription using random hexamers. TCRdb reprocessed the immunoSEQ multiplex PCR reads with MiXCR, giving one entry per CDR3 protein. The data show roughly 330,000 distinct CDR3 sequences, about 90% seen once. The material sequenced was CD4+ T cells from PBMCs. The receptor was isolated from a human donor with multiple sclerosis. V and J are TRBV21-1 and TRBJ2-1; TRBD1, the table's D call, lacks a check against the DNA. TRBV21-1 represents a pseudogene. This CDR3 reads CASSKGDRSPTEAYNEQFF. CDR3 coding DNA: TGTGCCAGCAGCAAAGGGGACCGGTCTCCGACGGAGGCCTACAATGAGCAGTTCTTC.